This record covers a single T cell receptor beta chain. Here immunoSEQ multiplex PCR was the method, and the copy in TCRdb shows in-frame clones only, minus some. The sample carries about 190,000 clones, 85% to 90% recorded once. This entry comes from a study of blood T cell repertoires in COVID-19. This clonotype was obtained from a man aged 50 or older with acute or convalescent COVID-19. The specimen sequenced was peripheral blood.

The chain's CDR3 is CASSSPPRVLRAFF. The CDR3 DNA follows: TGTGCCAGCAGCTCACCCCCCCGGGTCTTGCGAGCTTTCTTT. The chain carries TRBV13 and TRBJ1-1; D gene unclear. This CDR3 has 14 residues. The V gene's germline CDR1 is PRHDT and CDR2 FYEKMQ (reference sequence). V dropped 4 bases and J dropped 10 bases, with 19 bases sitting between them.